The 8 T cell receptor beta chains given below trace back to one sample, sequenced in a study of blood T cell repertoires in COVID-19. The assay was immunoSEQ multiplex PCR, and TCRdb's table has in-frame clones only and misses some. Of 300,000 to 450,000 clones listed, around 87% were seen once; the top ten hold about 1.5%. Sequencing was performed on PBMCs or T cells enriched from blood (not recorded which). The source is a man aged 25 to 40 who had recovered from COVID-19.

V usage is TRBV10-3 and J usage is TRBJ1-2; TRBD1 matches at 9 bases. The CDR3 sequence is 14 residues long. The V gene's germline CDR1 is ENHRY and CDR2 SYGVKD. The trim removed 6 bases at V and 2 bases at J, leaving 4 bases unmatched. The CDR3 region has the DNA TGTGCCATCAGCATTGGGACAGGGAACTATGGCTACACCTTC. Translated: CAISIGTGNYGYTF.

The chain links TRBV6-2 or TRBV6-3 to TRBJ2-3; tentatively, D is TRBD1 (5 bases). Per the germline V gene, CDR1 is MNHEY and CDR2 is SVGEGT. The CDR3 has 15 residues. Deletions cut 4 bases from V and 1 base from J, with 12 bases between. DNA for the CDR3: TGTGCCAGCAGTTTCCAGGGAAGCCGCACAGATACGCAGTATTTT. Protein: CASSFQGSRTDTQYF.

The CDR3: CATSTTGFYGYTF. The CDR3 bases are TGTGCCACCAGCACGACAGGGTTCTATGGCTACACCTTC. The chain joins TRBV15 to TRBJ1-2; the match to TRBD1 covers 7 bases. V lost 4 bases, J lost 4 bases, and 3 bases stayed unmatched. Per germline, CDR1 LNHNV and CDR2 YYDKDF (reference sequence). The CDR3 loop spans 13 amino acids.

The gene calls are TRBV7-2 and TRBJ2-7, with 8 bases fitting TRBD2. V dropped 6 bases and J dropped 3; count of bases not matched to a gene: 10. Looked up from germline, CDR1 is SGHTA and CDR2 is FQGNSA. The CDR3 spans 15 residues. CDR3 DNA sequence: TGTGCCAGCAGGGAGGGAGCGGGGGCTCACTACGAGCAGTACTTC. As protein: CASREGAGAHYEQYF.

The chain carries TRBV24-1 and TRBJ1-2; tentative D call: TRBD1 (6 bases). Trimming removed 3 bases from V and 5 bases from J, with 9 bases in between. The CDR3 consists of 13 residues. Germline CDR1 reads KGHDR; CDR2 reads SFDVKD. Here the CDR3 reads CATSDGGGYGYTF. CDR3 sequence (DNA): TGTGCCACCAGTGATGGGGGCGGTTATGGCTACACCTTC.

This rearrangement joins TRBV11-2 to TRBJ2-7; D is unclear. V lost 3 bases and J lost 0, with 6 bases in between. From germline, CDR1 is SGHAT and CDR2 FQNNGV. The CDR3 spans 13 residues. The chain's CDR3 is CASSFSVSYEQYF. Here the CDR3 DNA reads TGTGCCAGCAGCTTTTCCGTCTCCTACGAGCAGTACTTC.

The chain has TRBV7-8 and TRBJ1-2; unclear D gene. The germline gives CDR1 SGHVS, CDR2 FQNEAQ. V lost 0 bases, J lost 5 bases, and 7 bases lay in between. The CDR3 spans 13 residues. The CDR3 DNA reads TGTGCCAGCAGCTTAGCGCCCCAGTATGGCTACACCTTC. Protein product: CASSLAPQYGYTF.

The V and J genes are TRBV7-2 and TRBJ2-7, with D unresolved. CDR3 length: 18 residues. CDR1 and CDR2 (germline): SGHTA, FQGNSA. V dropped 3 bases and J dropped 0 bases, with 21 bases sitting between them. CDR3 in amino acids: CASSFRVLNSPISYEQYF. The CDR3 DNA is TGTGCCAGCAGCTTTCGTGTGCTAAACTCCCCGATCTCCTACGAGCAGTACTTC.